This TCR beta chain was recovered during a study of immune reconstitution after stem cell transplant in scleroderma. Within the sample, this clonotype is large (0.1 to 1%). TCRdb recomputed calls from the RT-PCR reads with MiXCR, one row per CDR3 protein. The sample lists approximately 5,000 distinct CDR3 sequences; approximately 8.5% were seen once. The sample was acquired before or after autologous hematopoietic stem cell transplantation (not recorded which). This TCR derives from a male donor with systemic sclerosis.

The CDR3 reads CSARAFDRRGSPLHF. The CDR3 DNA reads TGCAGTGCTAGGGCATTTGACAGGAGGGGTTCACCCCTCCACTTT. V gene TRBV20-1 combines with J gene TRBJ1-6; maybe TRBD1 (6 bases). CDR3 size: 15 residues. In germline, CDR1 is DFQATT, CDR2 SNEGSKA (reference sequence). V shed 3 bases and J shed 9 bases, with 18 bases lying between them.